The clone carrying this T cell receptor beta chain was picked up one time. The data were obtained in a study of blood T cell repertoires in COVID-19. Across the whole study: Samples came from the United States, Italy and Spain, spanning acute and convalescent COVID-19. The analysed material was cDNA or gDNA that came from T cells, B-cell-depleted T cells, or PBMCs.

In the original workflow: Estimated nucleated cell counts came from reference gene primer amplification. Measured with immunoSEQ multiplex PCR; TCRdb has only the in-frame clones, and not every one. Clone size and the V and J calls come from that table; the DNA yielded D and trimming. The sample has more than 95,000 clones, 80% to 85% seen once. Germline V gene lookup returns CDR1 MNHEY and CDR2 SVGAGI. The length of the CDR3 is 15 residues. J was trimmed by 7 bases and V by 4 bases; bases with no gene match: 7. The chain recombines TRBV6-5 with TRBJ1-4; 9 bases agree with TRBD1. The sequencing sample was made of peripheral blood. This receptor was obtained from a man between 60 and 75 years old with acute or convalescent COVID-19. CDR3 bases: TGTGCCAGCAGTTCCGGGACAGGGTTGGGTGAAAAACTGTTTTTT. Amino acid sequence: CASSSGTGLGEKLFF.